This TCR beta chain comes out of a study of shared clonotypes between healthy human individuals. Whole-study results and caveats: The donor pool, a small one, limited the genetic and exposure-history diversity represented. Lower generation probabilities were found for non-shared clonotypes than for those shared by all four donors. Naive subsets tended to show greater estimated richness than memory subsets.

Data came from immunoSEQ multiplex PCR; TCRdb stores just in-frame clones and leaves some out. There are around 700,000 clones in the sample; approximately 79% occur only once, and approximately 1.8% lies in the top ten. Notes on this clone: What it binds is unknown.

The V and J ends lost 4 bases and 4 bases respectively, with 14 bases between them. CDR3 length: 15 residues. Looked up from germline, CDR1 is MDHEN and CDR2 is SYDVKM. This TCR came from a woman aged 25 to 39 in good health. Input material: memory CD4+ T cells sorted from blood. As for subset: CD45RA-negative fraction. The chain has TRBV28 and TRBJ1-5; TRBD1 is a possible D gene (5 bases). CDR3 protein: CASSSAGTDNQPQHF. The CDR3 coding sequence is TGTGCCAGCAGTTCAGCCGGGACGGATAATCAGCCCCAGCATTTT.